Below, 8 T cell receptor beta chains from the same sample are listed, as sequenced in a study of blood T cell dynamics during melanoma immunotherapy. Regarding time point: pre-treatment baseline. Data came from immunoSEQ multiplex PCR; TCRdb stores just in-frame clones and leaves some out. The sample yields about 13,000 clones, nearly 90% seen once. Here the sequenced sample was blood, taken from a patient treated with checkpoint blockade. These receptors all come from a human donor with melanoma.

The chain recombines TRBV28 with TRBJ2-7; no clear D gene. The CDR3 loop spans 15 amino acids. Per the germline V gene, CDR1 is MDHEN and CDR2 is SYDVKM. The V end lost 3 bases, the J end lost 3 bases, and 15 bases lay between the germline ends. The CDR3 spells CASSLTRVVHYEQYF. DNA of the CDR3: TGTGCCAGCAGTTTGACCCGGGTAGTTCACTACGAGCAGTACTTC.

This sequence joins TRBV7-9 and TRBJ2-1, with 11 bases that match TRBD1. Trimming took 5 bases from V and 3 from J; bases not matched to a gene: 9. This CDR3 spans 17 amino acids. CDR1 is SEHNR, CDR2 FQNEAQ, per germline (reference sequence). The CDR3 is CASSLGTGGNVYNEQFF. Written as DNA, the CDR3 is TGTGCCAGCAGCCTCGGGACAGGGGGAAACGTCTACAATGAGCAGTTCTTC.

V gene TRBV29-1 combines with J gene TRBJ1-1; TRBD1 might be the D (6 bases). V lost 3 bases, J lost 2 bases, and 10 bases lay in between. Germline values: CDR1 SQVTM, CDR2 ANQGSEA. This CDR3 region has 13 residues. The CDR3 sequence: CSVDWDTNTEAFF. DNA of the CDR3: TGCAGCGTTGACTGGGACACCAACACTGAAGCTTTCTTT.

CDR3 region: CASSPLRLAYGYTF. DNA for the CDR3: TGTGCCAGCAGCCCGTTAAGGTTGGCCTATGGCTACACCTTC. This chain connects TRBV5-6 to TRBJ1-2; no clear D gene. V was cut by 4 bases and J by 4 bases, with 14 bases left in between. The CDR3 loop spans 14 amino acids. CDR1 is SGHDT, CDR2 YYEEEE, per germline.

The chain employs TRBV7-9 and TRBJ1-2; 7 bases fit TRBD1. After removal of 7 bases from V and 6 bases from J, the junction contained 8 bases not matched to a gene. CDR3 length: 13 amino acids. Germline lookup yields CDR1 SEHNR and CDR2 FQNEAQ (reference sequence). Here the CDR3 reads CASNRQGSDGYTF. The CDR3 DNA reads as TGTGCCAGCAACCGACAGGGTTCTGATGGCTACACCTTC.

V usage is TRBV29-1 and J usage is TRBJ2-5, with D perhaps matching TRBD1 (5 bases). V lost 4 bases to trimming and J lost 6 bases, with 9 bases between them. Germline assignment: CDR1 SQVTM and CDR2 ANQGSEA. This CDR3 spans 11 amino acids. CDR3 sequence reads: CSVGQGKTQYF. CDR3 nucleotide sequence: TGCAGCGTTGGGCAGGGAAAGACCCAGTACTTC.

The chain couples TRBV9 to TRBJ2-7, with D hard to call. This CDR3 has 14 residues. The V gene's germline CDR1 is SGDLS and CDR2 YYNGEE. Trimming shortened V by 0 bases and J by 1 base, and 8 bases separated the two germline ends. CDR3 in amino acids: CASSVATASYEQYF. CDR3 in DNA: TGTGCCAGCAGCGTAGCAACAGCATCCTACGAGCAGTACTTC.

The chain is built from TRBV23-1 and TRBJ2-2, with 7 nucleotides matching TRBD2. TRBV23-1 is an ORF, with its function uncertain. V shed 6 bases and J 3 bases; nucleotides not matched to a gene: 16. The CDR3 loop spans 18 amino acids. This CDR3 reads CASRAPLGRAGDTGELFF. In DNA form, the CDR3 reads TGCGCCAGCAGAGCCCCCTTGGGAAGGGCGGGAGACACCGGGGAGCTGTTTTTT.